Below are 16 T cell receptor beta chains sequenced from a single sample in a study of blood T cell repertoires in COVID-19. Clones were sequenced by immunoSEQ multiplex PCR, and TCRdb holds only the in-frame ones, with some missing. This sample yields over 200,000 clones, of which more than 75% are seen a single time; 0.99% belongs to the top ten. Sequenced input: peripheral blood. These receptors all come from a woman aged 40 to 55 who had recovered from COVID-19.

The chain uses TRBV30 and TRBJ1-5; 8 bases fit TRBD1. The length of the CDR3 is 15 residues. With 2 bases clipped from V and 0 bases from J, the junction kept 3 bases outside the gene matches. The germline V gene has CDR1 GTSNPN and CDR2 SVGIG (reference sequence). The CDR3 loop reads CAWSRDRTSNQPQHF. The CDR3 DNA sequence: TGTGCCTGGAGTAGGGACAGGACTAGCAATCAGCCCCAGCATTTT.

The chain recombines TRBV10-1 with TRBJ1-1; the D is unclear. The V and J ends lost 3 bases and 2 bases respectively, with 7 bases between them. In germline, CDR1 is WNHNN, CDR2 SYGVQD (reference sequence). The CDR3 runs 13 residues. CDR3 loop: CASSDLLNTEAFF. Written as DNA, the CDR3 is TGCGCCAGCAGTGACCTCCTCAACACTGAAGCTTTCTTT.

The chain uses TRBV11-2 and TRBJ1-2; TRBD1 is a possible D gene (6 bases). The CDR3 is 14 residues long. Germline values: CDR1 SGHAT, CDR2 FQNNGV. Trimming removed 5 bases at V and 8 bases at J, with 18 bases between. CDR3 bases: TGTGCCAGCAGCCTTAGGAGGAGGGGGGGCGGCTACACCTTC. Encoded protein: CASSLRRRGGGYTF. The full variable domain, completed using reference TRBV11-2 and TRBJ1-2, is EAGVAQSPRYKIIEKRQSVAFWCNPISGHATLYWYQQILGQGPKLLIQFQNNGVVDDSQLPKDRFSAERLKGVDSTLKIQPAKLEDSAVYLCASSLRRRGGGYTFGSGTRLTVV.

The chain combines TRBV10-3 with TRBJ2-5; D remains unclear. Germline CDR1 is ENHRY and CDR2 is SYGVKD. Deletions cut 2 bases from V and 7 bases from J, with 14 bases between. There are 14 residues in the CDR3. This chain's CDR3 is CAISEARRPGTQYF. CDR3 bases: TGTGCCATCAGTGAGGCCCGGCGCCCGGGGACCCAGTACTTC.

The rearrangement links TRBV18 to TRBJ2-5, with D perhaps matching TRBD1 (5 bases). The V end lost 5 bases, the J end lost 1 base, and 14 bases lay between the germline ends. Germline assignment: CDR1 KGHSH and CDR2 LQKENI. The CDR3 covers 15 residues. CDR3 DNA: TGTGCCAGCTCAAGCCGACAGCGACCCCAAGAGACCCAGTACTTC. Protein sequence: CASSSRQRPQETQYF.

This chain links TRBV7-9 with TRBJ2-5; 16 bases align to TRBD2. The V and J ends lost 5 bases and 5 bases, in that order; junction bases with no gene match: 11. This CDR3 is built from 18 residues. Germline assignment: CDR1 SEHNR and CDR2 FQNEAQ (reference sequence). CDR3: CASSQGGLAGGPGETQYF. For the CDR3, the DNA is TGTGCCAGCAGCCAGGGGGGACTAGCGGGAGGGCCCGGGGAGACCCAGTACTTC. The full variable domain, completed using reference TRBV7-9 and TRBJ2-5, is DTGVSQNPRHKITKRGQNVTFRCDPISEHNRLYWYRQTLGQGPEFLTYFQNEAQLEKSRLLSDRFSAERPKGSFSTLEIQRTEQGDSAMYLCASSQGGLAGGPGETQYFGPGTRLLVL.

The chain recombines TRBV3-1 (or the pseudogene TRBV3-2) with TRBJ2-1, with 7 bases matching TRBD1. CDR3 length: 16 amino acids. After removal of 4 bases from V and 5 bases from J, the junction contained 11 bases not matched to a gene. From germline, CDR1 is LGHDT and CDR2 YNNKEL (reference sequence). CDR3 DNA sequence: TGTGCCAGCAGCCCGGGACAGACGAGGGACCACAATGAGCAGTTCTTC. As protein: CASSPGQTRDHNEQFF.

This chain links TRBV4-3 with TRBJ2-7; 9 bases map to TRBD1. Germline CDR1 and CDR2: LGHNA and YSLEER. The CDR3 length is 14 residues. Unmatched junction bases numbered 5, after V lost 4 bases and J lost 4 bases. This CDR3 is CASSRRTGDYEQYF. In DNA form, the CDR3 reads TGCGCCAGCAGCCGGCGGACAGGGGATTACGAGCAGTACTTC.

This chain uses TRBV19 with TRBJ2-2; D is possibly TRBD1 (6 bases). This CDR3 has 15 amino acids. CDR1 is LNHDA and CDR2 is SQIVND in the germline V gene (reference sequence). Trimming stripped 6 bases from V and 0 bases from J, with 11 bases between. CDR3 bases: TGTGCCAGTAGGGGGGCGGGTGCGAACACCGGGGAGCTGTTTTTT. Translation gives CASRGAGANTGELFF.

DNA for the CDR3: TGCAGCGCCCTAATCCGGAACACTGAAGCTTTCTTT. Its translation is CSALIRNTEAFF. The chain joins TRBV29-1 to TRBJ1-1, with D hard to call. The V gene's germline CDR1 is SQVTM and CDR2 ANQGSEA. V was shortened by 7 bases and J by 1 base, with 10 bases between the two germline ends. The CDR3 is 12 amino acids.

The chain combines TRBV24-1 with TRBJ1-5; 7 nucleotides match TRBD1. The junction had 13 bases not matched to a gene; V was cut back by 4 bases and J by 8 bases. Germline V gene data show CDR1 as KGHDR and CDR2 as SFDVKD. This CDR3 region has 16 residues. CDR3 sequence reads: CATSDPGTAPAEPQHF. The CDR3 nucleotides read TGTGCCACCAGTGACCCAGGGACAGCCCCGGCGGAGCCCCAGCATTTT.

The chain is built from TRBV18 and TRBJ1-1; D remains unclear. V was pared by 5 bases and J by 0 bases, with 10 bases between. Per the germline V gene, CDR1 is KGHSH and CDR2 is LQKENI. CDR3 length equals 14 residues. In DNA, the CDR3 is TGTGCCAGCTCAAGGTCGCGGATGAACACTGAAGCTTTCTTT. Encoded protein: CASSRSRMNTEAFF.

This chain uses TRBV11-3 with TRBJ1-5; no definite D call. CDR1 and CDR2 (germline): SGHNT, YENEEA. V was trimmed by 0 bases and J by 4 bases, leaving 4 bases between them. The CDR3 is 13 amino acids. The CDR3 coding sequence is TGTGCCAGCAGCTTAGACGGTAATCAGCCCCAGCATTTT. This codes for CASSLDGNQPQHF. The complete variable domain, with remaining parts taken from reference TRBV11-3 and TRBJ1-5, reads EAGVVQSPRYKIIEKKQPVAFWCNPISGHNTLYWYLQNLGQGPELLIRYENEEAVDDSQLPKDRFSAERLKGVDSTLKIQPAELGDSAVYLCASSLDGNQPQHFGDGTRLSIL.

V and J are TRBV27 and TRBJ1-1; the match to TRBD1 covers 10 bases. The V segment lost 6 bases and the J segment 6 bases; nucleotides outside the gene matches: 13. CDR1 and CDR2 (germline): MNHEY, SMNVEV (reference sequence). The CDR3 totals 16 residues. CDR3 nucleotide sequence: TGTGCCAGCAGCCCCAGAACCGGGACAGGGGATCCTGAAGCTTTCTTT. It codes for CASSPRTGTGDPEAFF.

The rearrangement links TRBV7-2 to TRBJ2-1; D may be TRBD2 (8 bases). This CDR3 comprises 18 residues. Germline V gene data show CDR1 as SGHTA and CDR2 as FQGNSA. V was trimmed by 5 bases and J by 0 bases, leaving 20 bases between them. In DNA form, the CDR3 reads TGTGCCAGCAGCCCCCGAGGGGGCGGGGGGAGCTCCTACAATGAGCAGTTCTTC. Encoded protein: CASSPRGGGGSSYNEQFF.

The chain is built from TRBV30 and TRBJ2-2; D unresolved. Trimming left V 2 bases short and J 7 bases short, with 8 bases between. Germline assignment: CDR1 GTSNPN and CDR2 SVGIG (reference sequence). The CDR3 runs 12 residues. The CDR3 region is CAWSPQVGELFF. As DNA, the CDR3 is TGTGCCTGGAGTCCCCAGGTCGGGGAGCTGTTTTTT.